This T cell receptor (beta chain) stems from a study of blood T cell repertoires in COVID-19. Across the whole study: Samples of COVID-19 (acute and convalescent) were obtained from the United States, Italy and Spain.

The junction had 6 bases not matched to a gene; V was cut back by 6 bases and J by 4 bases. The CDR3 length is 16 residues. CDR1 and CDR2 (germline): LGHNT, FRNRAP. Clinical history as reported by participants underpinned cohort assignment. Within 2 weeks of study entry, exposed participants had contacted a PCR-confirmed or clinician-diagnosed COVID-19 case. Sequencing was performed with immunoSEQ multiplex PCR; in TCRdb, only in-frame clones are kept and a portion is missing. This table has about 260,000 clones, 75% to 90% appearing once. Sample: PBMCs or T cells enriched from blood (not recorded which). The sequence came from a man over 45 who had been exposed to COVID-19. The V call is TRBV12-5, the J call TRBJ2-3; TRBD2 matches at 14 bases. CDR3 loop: CASGPGLAGASDTQYF. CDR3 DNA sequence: TGTGCTAGTGGGCCGGGACTAGCGGGAGCATCAGATACGCAGTATTTT.